The rows below give T cell receptor beta chains drawn from one sample of a study of CD8 T cells in Susac syndrome. MiXCR, applied by TCRdb to the immunoSEQ multiplex PCR reads, yields one record per CDR3 protein. The table lists around 71,000 distinct CDR3 sequences, 93% of them singletons. Sample: CD4+ T cells from PBMCs. The receptors were sampled from a human donor with Susac syndrome. Each CDR3 is given without its conserved first and last residue.

TRBJ2-1	13	TRBV20-1	SASNRGGQVNEQF
TRBJ2-7	11	TRBV19	ASSLTAFYEQY
TRBJ1-2	11	TRBV5-4	ASSFGVLYGYT
TRBJ1-6	13	TRBV11-2	ASSLQTGKNSPLH
TRBJ2-5	11	TRBV30	AWSRGFQETQY
TRBJ2-7	13	TRBV14	ASSQARTGGDEQY
TRBJ2-5	11	TRBV7-3	ASSMHDRETQY
TRBJ1-1	10	TRBV28	ASLQRGSEAF
TRBJ2-7	11	TRBV6-5	ASSQGPIYEQY
TRBJ2-5	15	TRBV10-3	AISDPGLAGEKKTQY
TRBJ1-3	11	TRBV7-9	ASSSNSGNTIY
TRBJ1-1	14	TRBV5-8	ASQGGGVRRNTEAF
TRBJ1-2	12	TRBV9	ASSQNLGYYGYT
TRBJ1-5	12	TRBV7-2	ASSLKGGGQPQH
TRBJ1-1	12	TRBV18	ASSRVTVNTEAF
TRBJ2-7	12	TRBV7-8	ASSRRREPYEQY
TRBJ2-3	12	TRBV7-2	ASSLAGPRDTQY
TRBJ1-2	11	TRBV7-3	ASSSQANYGYT
TRBJ1-1	11	TRBV18	ASSPRLNTEAF
TRBJ2-7	12	TRBV27	ASSFGQGFYEQY
TRBJ2-1	11	TRBV28	ASRGQGLHEQF
TRBJ1-1	11	TRBV18	ASSPFSSTEAF
TRBJ1-1	11	TRBV6-2/TRBV6-3	ASSYILNTEAF
TRBJ2-3	12	TRBV2	AGEAGGLSDTQY
TRBJ1-1	11	TRBV30	AKTQEMNTEAF
TRBJ2-7	14	TRBV3-1	ASSQRRGGRSYEQY
TRBJ2-7	13	TRBV5-6	ASIRRGQSAYEQY
TRBJ1-1	11	TRBV5-6	ASSIGPTEEAF
TRBJ1-2	11	TRBV4-1	ASSPLIPYGYT